A single sample gave rise to the 7 T cell receptor beta chains below, sequenced in a study of sequential checkpoint blockade in melanoma. Sample treatment: randomized to nivolumab then ipilimumab (arm A) or the reverse (arm B). Profiling relied on immunoSEQ multiplex PCR, and the TCRdb table lists in-frame clones only, not all of them. The repertoire consists of 15,000 to 20,000 clones, with less than 75% occurring once and the leading ten covering over 10%. This sample comprised CD8+ T cells sorted from blood (inferred from file names), obtained from a patient given nivolumab and ipilimumab in sequence. These receptors all stem from a human donor with melanoma.

This clone was detected only once. The chain is built from TRBV13 and TRBJ2-3; D might be TRBD2 (5 bases). The CDR3 is 15 amino acids. CDR1 PRHDT and CDR2 FYEKMQ come from the germline V gene (reference sequence). Trimming removed 5 bases at V and 4 bases at J, with 16 bases between. This CDR3 reads CASSDRAIGADTQYF. The CDR3 coding sequence is TGTGCCAGCAGCGACCGGGCCATCGGGGCAGATACGCAGTATTTT. Full variable domain (missing parts from reference TRBV13 and TRBJ2-3): AAGVIQSPRHLIKEKRETATLKCYPIPRHDTVYWYQQGPGQDPQFLISFYEKMQSDKGSIPDRFSAQQFSDYHSELNMSSLELGDSALYFCASSDRAIGADTQYFGPGTRLTVL.

This chain joins TRBV29-1 and TRBJ2-1; D gene ambiguous. Trimming took off 3 bases at V and 0 bases at J, with 12 bases between the two ends. There are 15 residues in the CDR3. The germline gives CDR1 SQVTM, CDR2 ANQGSEA. DNA for the CDR3: TGCAGCGTTGATGGTAGAACTGGCTCCTACAATGAGCAGTTCTTC. Amino acids: CSVDGRTGSYNEQFF.

By frequency in the sample, this clone is medium-sized (0.01 to 0.1%). The chain's CDR3 is CASSSRRGGYGNTIYF. The CDR3 DNA reads TGTGCCAGCAGTTCCCGGAGGGGGGGCTATGGAAACACCATATATTTT. This sequence joins TRBV27 and TRBJ1-3, with D tentatively TRBD1 (6 bases). V lost 4 bases, J lost 3 bases, and 16 bases lay in between. This CDR3 region has 16 residues. Looked up from germline, CDR1 is MNHEY and CDR2 is SMNVEV (reference sequence).

V and J are TRBV30 and TRBJ2-5; TRBD1 matches at 7 bases. The last part of the DNA fits TRBJ2-7 better; the J call may be wrong. Germline V CDR1 and CDR2: GTSNPN, SVGIG (reference sequence). The CDR3 has 14 residues. In nucleotides, the CDR3 is TGTGCCTGTTATGAGAGGGACAGAATGTACGAGCAGTACTTC. It is translated as CACYERDRMYEQYF.

Comment on this clone: Relative to the germline gene, one junction end is altered; a read error may explain this. The V and J genes are TRBV28 and TRBJ1-1, with TRBD1 matching 7 bases. Germline CDR1 and CDR2: MDHEN and SYDVKM. The CDR3 is 15 residues long. The CDR3 is CANSYRTGLNTEAFF. In DNA form, the CDR3 reads TGTGCCAACAGTTACCGGACAGGATTGAACACTGAAGCTTTCTTT.

The chain joins TRBV9 to TRBJ1-2; TRBD1 matches at 8 bases. The CDR3 covers 15 residues. The germline V gene has CDR1 SGDLS and CDR2 YYNGEE. V lost 3 bases, J lost 2 bases, and 6 bases stayed unmatched. CDR3 protein: CASSGQGIQNYGYTF. Here the CDR3 DNA reads TGTGCCAGCAGCGGACAGGGGATACAAAACTATGGCTACACCTTC. Supplemented by reference TRBV9 and TRBJ1-2, the full variable domain reads DSGVTQTPKHLITATGQRVTLRCSPRSGDLSVYWYQQSLDQGLQFLIQYYNGEERAKGNILERFSAQQFPDLHSELNLSSLELGDSALYFCASSGQGIQNYGYTFGSGTRLTVV.

The rearrangement links TRBV4-3 to TRBJ2-1, with no clear D. Deletions cut 0 bases from V and 0 bases from J, with 6 bases between. The CDR3 loop spans 15 amino acids. Germline V gene sequence: CDR1 LGHNA, CDR2 YSLEER. In nucleotides, the CDR3 is TGCGCCAGCAGCCAAGATTCGAGCTCCTACAATGAGCAGTTCTTC. Its protein product is CASSQDSSSYNEQFF.